This T cell receptor beta chain was observed in a study of Graves' ophthalmopathy and Graves' hyperthyroidism. As regards this clonotype: Its antigen is not identified.

The CDR3 spans 15 residues. CDR1 WSHSY and CDR2 SAAADI come from the germline V gene. With 4 bases clipped from V and 3 bases from J, the junction kept 9 bases outside the gene matches. Pregnancy or lactation, uncontrolled infections and other autoimmune diseases were grounds for excluding patients. Study-level results: Blood also carried most expanded thyroid clonotypes exceeding 0.001 frequency. Ophthalmopathy was separated from stable hyperthyroidism by a 13-signature model with around 89% sensitivity and approximately 79% specificity.

Amplified TCR beta CDR3 regions were obtained using RNA transcripts as template. Scientists carried out first-round RT-PCR using HTBI primers and then a second-round multiplex PCR. TCRdb used MiXCR to reprocess the multiplex PCR reads, holding one entry per CDR3 protein. Of 1 million to 1.3 million distinct CDR3 sequences listed, around a third were seen once; the top ten hold approximately 12%. V is TRBV10-2 and J is TRBJ2-7; 7 bases are a match to TRBD1. This sequence was found in an adult man with Graves' hyperthyroidism. Material: peripheral blood or thyroid tissue (not recorded which). CDR3 residues: CASSAGRQGSYEQYF. As DNA, the CDR3 is TGCGCCAGCAGTGCCGGACGACAGGGAAGCTACGAGCAGTACTTC.